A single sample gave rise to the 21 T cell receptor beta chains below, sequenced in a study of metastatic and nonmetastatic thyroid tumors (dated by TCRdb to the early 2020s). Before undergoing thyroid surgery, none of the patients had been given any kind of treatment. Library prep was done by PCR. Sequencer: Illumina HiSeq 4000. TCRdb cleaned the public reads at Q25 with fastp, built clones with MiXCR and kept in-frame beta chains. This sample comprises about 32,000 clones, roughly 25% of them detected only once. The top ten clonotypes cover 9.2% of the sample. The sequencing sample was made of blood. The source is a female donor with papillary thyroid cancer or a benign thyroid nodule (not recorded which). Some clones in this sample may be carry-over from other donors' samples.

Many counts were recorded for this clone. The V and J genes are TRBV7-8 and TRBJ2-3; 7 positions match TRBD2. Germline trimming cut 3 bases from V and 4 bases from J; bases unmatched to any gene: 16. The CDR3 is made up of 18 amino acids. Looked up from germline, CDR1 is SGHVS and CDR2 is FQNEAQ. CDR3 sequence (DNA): TGTGCCAGCAGCTTTGCCCCAGGGACTATGCTTAATCCAGATACGCAGTATTTT. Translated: CASSFAPGTMLNPDTQYF.

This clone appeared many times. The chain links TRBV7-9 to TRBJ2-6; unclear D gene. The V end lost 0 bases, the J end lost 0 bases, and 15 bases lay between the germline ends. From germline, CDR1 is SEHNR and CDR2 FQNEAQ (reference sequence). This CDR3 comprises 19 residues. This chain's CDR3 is CASSLAQSVSSSGANVLTF. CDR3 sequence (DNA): TGTGCCAGCAGCTTAGCGCAATCGGTATCTTCCTCTGGGGCCAACGTCCTGACTTTC.

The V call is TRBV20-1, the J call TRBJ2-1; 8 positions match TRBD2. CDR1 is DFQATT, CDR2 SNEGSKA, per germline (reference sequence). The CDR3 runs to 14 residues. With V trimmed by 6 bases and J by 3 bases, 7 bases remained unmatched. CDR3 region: CSADEREIYNEQFF. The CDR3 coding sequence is TGCAGTGCAGACGAGCGGGAGATCTACAATGAGCAGTTCTTC.

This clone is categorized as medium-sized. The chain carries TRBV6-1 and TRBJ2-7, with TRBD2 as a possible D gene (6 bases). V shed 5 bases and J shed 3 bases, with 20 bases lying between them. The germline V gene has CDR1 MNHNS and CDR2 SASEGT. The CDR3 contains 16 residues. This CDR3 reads CASSLGLPTVGYEQYF. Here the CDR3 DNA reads TGTGCCAGCAGTCTGGGACTTCCGACGGTGGGCTACGAGCAGTACTTC.

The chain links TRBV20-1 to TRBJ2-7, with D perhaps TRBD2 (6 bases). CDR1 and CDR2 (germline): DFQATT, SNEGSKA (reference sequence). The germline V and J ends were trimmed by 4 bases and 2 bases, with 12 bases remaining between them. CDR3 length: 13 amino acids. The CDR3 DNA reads TGCAGTGCTAATGGGGGAGGCACCTACGAGCAGTACTTC. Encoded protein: CSANGGGTYEQYF.

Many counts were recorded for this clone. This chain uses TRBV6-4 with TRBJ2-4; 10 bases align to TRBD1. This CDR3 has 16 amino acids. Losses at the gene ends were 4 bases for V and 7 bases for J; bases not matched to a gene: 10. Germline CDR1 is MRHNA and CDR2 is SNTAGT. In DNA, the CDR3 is TGTGCCAGCAGTGTCTCCGGGACAGGGGATCTCAACATTCAGTACTTC. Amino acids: CASSVSGTGDLNIQYF.

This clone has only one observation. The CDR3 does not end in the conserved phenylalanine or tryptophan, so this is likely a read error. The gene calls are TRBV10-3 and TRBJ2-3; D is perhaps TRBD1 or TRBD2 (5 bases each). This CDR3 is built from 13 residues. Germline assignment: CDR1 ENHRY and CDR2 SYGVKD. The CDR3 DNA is TGTTGGACCGGGACGACTAGCACAGATACGCAGTATATT. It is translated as CWTGTTSTDTQYI.

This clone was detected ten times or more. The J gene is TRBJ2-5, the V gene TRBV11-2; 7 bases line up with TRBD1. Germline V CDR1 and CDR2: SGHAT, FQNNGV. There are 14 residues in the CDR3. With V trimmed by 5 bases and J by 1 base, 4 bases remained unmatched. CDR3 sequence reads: CASSPGQFQETQYF. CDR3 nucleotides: TGTGCCAGCAGCCCGGGACAGTTCCAAGAGACCCAGTACTTC.

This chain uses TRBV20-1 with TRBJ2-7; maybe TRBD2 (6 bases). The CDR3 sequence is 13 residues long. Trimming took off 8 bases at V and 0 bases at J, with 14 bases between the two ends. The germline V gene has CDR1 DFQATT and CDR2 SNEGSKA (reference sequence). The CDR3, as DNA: TGCAGTCCATGGGCCGGGAGCTCCTACGAGCAGTACTTC. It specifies CSPWAGSSYEQYF.

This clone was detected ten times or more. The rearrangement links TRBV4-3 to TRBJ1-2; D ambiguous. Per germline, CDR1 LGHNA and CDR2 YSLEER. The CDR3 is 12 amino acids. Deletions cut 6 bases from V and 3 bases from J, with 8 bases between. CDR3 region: CASRGVDYGYTF. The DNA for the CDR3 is TGCGCCAGCAGGGGAGTGGACTATGGCTACACCTTC.

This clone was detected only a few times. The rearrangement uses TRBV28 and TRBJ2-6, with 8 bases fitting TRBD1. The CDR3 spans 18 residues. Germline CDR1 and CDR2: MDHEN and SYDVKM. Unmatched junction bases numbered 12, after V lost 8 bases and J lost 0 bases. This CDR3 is CASVARGRGCSGANVLTF. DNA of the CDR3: TGTGCCAGCGTCGCCAGGGGGCGCGGATGCTCTGGGGCCAACGTCCTGACTTTC.

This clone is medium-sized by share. CDR3 amino acids: CASKRGLGEQFF. The CDR3 nucleotides are TGTGCCAGCAAGAGGGGGTTGGGGGAGCAGTTCTTC. This rearrangement joins TRBV6-1 to TRBJ2-1, with D possibly TRBD1 on 6 matching bases. In germline, CDR1 is MNHNS, CDR2 SASEGT. This CDR3 has 12 residues. Trimming pared 7 bases from V and 10 bases from J, leaving 14 bases between.

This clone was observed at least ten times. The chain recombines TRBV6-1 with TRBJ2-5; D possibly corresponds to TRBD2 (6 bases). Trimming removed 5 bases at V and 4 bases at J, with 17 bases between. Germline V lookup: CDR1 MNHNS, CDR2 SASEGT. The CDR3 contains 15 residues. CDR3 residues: CASSFRGREVETQYF. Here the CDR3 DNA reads TGTGCCAGCAGTTTTAGGGGCAGGGAGGTAGAGACCCAGTACTTC.

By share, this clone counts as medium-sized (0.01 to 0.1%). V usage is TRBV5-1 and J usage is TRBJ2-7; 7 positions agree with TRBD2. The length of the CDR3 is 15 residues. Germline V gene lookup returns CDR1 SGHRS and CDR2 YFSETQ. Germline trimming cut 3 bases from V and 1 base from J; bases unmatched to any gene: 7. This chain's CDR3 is CASSSSGVGSYEQYF. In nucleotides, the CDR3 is TGCGCCAGCAGCTCTAGCGGAGTGGGGTCCTACGAGCAGTACTTC.

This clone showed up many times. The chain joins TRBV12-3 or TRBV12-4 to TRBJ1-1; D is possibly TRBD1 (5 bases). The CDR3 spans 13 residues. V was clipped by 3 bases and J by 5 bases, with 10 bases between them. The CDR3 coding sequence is TGTGCCAGCAGTTTCGGGGGTCCGACTGAAGCTTTCTTT. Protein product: CASSFGGPTEAFF.

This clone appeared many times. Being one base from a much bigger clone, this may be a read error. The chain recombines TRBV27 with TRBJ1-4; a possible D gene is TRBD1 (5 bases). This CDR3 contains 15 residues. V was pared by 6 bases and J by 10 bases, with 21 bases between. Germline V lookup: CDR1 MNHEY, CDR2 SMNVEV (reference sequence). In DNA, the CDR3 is TGTGCCAGCAGCTCCTCTGCAGGGCGGGGTGGAAAACTGTTTTTT. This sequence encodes CASSSSAGRGGKLFF.

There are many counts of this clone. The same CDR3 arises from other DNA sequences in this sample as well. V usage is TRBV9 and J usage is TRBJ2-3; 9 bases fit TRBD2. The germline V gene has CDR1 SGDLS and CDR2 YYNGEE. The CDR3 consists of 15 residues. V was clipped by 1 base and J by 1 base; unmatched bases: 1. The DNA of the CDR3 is TGTGCCAGCAGCGTAATAGCGGGGGGCACAGATACGCAGTATTTT. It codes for CASSVIAGGTDTQYF.

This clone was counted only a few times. The CDR3: CATSRDRAASPLHF. CDR3 sequence (DNA): TGTGCCACCAGCCGGGACAGGGCCGCTTCACCCCTCCACTTT. This sequence joins TRBV15 and TRBJ1-6; 9 bases are a match to TRBD1. The germline V gene has CDR1 LNHNV and CDR2 YYDKDF (reference sequence). Trimming cost V 5 bases and J 9 bases; bases outside gene matches: 5. This CDR3 has 14 amino acids.

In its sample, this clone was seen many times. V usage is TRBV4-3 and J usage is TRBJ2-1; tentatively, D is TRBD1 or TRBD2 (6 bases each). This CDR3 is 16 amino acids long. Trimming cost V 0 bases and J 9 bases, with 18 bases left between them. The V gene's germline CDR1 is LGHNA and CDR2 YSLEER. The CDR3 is CASSQDLTGEQGEQFF. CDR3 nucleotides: TGCGCCAGCAGCCAAGACTTGACGGGAGAACAGGGTGAGCAGTTCTTC.

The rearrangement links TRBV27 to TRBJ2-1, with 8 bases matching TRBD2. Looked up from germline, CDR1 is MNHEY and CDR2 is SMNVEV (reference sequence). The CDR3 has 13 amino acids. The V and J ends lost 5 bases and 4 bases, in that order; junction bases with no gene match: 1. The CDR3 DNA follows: TGTGCCAGCAGTCAGCGGGAGTACAATGAGCAGTTCTTC. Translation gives CASSQREYNEQFF.

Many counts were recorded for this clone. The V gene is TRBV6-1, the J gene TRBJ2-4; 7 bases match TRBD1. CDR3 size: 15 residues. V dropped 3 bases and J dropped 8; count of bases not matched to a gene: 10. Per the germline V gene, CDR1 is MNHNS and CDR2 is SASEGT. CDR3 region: CASSDARGYLDIQYF. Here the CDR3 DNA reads TGTGCCAGCAGTGACGCCAGGGGGTATCTCGACATTCAGTACTTC.